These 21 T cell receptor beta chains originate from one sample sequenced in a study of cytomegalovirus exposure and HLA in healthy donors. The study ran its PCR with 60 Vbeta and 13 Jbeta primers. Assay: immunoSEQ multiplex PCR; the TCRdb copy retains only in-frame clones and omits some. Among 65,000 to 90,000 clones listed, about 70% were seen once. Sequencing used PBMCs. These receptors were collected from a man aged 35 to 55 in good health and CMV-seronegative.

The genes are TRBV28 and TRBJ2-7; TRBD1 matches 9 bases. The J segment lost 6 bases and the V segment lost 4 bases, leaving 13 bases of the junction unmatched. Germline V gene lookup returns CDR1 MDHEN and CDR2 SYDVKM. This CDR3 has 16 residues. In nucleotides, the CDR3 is TGTGCCAGCAGTTACATTGGGGAGGGACAGGGTAGCGAGCAGTACTTC. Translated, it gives CASSYIGEGQGSEQYF.

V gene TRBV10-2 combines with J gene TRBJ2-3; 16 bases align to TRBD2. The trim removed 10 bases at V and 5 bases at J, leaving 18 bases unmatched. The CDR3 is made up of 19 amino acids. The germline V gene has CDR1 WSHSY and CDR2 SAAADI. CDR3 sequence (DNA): TGCGCCATTGCCCCCGGGACTAGCGGGGGGGCCTTTTTAGTAGATACGCAGTATTTT. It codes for CAIAPGTSGGAFLVDTQYF.

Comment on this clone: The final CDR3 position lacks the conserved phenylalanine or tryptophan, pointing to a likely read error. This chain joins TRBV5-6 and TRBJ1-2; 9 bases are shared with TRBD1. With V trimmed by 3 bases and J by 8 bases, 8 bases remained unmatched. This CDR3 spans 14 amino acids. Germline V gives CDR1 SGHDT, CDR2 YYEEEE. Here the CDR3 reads CASSWGTGTRGYTV. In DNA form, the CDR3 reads TGTGCCAGCAGCTGGGGGACAGGGACCCGCGGCTACACCGTC.

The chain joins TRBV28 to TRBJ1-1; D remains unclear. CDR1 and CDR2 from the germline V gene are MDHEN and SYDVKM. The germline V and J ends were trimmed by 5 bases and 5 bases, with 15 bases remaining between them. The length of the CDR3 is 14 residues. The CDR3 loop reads CASSQTRTQTEAFF. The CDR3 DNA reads TGTGCCAGCAGTCAAACCCGAACTCAAACTGAAGCTTTCTTT.

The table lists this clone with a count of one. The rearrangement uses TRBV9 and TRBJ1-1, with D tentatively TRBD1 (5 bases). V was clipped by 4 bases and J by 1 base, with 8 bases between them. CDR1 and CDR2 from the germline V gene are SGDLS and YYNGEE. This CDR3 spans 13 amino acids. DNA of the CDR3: TGTGCCAGCAGCTGGACACCGAACACTGAAGCTTTCTTT. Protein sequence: CASSWTPNTEAFF.

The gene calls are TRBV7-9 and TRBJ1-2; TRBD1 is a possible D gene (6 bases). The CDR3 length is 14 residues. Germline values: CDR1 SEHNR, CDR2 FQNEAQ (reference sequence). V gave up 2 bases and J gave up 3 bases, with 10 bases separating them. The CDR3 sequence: CASSLTGWDYGYTF. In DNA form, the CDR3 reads TGTGCCAGCAGCTTAACAGGGTGGGACTATGGCTACACCTTC.

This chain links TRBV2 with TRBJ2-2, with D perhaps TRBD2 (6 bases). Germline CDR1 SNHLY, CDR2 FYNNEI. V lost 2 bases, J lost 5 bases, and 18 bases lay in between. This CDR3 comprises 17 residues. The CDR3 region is CASSEYRSGASTGELFF. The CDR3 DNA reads TGTGCCAGCAGTGAATATCGTAGCGGTGCATCGACCGGGGAGCTGTTTTTT. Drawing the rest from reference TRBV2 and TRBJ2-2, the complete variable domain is EPEVTQTPSHQVTQMGQEVILRCVPISNHLYFYWYRQILGQKVEFLVSFYNNEISEKSEIFDDQFSVERPDGSNFTLKIRSTKLEDSAMYFCASSEYRSGASTGELFFGEGSRLTVL.

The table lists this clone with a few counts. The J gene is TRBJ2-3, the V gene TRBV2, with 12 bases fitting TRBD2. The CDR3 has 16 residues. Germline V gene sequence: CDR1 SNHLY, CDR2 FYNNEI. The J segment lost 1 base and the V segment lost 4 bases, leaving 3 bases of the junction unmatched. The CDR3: CASSVWTSGGTDTQYF. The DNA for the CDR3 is TGTGCCAGCAGTGTATGGACTAGCGGGGGCACAGATACGCAGTATTTT.

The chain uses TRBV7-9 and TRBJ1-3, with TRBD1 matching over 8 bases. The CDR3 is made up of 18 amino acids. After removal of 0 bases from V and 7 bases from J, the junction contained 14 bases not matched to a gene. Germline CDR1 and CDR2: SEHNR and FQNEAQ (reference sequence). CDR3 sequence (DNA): TGTGCCAGCAGCTTAGCCCGACAGGGGTATTTATCTTGGAACACCATATATTTT. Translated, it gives CASSLARQGYLSWNTIYF.

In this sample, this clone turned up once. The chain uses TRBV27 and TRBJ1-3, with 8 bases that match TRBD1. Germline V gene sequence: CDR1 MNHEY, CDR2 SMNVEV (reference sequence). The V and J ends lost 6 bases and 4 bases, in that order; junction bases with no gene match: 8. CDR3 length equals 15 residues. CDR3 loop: CASRPTGEGGNTIYF. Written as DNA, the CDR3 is TGTGCCAGCAGGCCGACAGGGGAGGGGGGAAACACCATATATTTT.

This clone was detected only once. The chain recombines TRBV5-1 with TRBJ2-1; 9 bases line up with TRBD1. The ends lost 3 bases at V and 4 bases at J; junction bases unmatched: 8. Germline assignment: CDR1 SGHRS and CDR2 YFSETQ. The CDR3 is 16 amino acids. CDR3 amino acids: CASSSGGTGLYNEQFF. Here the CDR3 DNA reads TGCGCCAGCAGCTCTGGTGGGACAGGGCTTTACAATGAGCAGTTCTTC.

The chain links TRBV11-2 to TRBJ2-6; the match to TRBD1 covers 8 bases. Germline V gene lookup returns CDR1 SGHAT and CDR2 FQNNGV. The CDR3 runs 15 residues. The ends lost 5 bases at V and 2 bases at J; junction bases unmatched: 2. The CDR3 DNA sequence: TGTGCCAGCAGCATACAGGGGGCTGGGGCCAACGTCCTGACTTTC. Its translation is CASSIQGAGANVLTF.

Here the CDR3 DNA reads TGTGCCAGCAGTTACTTAGGACAGGGTGAAGCTTTCTTT. Translation gives CASSYLGQGEAFF. The V call is TRBV6-5, the J call TRBJ1-1; 8 nucleotides line up with TRBD1. The CDR3 totals 13 residues. In germline, CDR1 is MNHEY, CDR2 SVGAGI. The J segment lost 7 bases and the V segment lost 1 base, leaving 2 bases of the junction unmatched.

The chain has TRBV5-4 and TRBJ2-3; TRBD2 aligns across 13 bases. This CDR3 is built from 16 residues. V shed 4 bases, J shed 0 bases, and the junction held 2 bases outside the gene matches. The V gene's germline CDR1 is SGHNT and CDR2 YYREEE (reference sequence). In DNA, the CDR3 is TGTGCCAGCAGCCCGGGACTAGCGGGGAGCACAGATACGCAGTATTTT. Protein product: CASSPGLAGSTDTQYF.

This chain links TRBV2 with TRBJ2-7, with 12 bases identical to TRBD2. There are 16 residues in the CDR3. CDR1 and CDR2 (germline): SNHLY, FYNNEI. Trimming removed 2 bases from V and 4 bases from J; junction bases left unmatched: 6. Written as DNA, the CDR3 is TGTGCCAGCAGTGAAACTAGCGGGGGGTCTCAGTACGAGCAGTACTTC. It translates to CASSETSGGSQYEQYF.

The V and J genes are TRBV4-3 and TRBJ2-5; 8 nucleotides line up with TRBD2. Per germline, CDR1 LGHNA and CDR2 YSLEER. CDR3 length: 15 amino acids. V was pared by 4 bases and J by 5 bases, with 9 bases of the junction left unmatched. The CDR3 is CASSPGGRGLETQYF. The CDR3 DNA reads TGCGCCAGCAGCCCGGGGGGGCGAGGGTTGGAGACCCAGTACTTC.

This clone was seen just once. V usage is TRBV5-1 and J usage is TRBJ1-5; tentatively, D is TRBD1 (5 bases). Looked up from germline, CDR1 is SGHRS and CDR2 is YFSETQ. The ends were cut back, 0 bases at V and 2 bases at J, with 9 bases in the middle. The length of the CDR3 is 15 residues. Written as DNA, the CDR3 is TGCGCCAGCAGCTTGGACGGGGGTGGCAATCAGCCCCAGCATTTT. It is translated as CASSLDGGGNQPQHF.

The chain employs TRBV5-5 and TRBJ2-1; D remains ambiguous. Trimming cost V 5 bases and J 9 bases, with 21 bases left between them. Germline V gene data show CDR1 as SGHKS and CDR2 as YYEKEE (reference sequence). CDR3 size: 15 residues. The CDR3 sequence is CASSLLPELVGEQFF. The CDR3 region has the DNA TGTGCCAGCAGTTTGCTCCCGGAGCTCGTGGGTGAGCAGTTCTTC.

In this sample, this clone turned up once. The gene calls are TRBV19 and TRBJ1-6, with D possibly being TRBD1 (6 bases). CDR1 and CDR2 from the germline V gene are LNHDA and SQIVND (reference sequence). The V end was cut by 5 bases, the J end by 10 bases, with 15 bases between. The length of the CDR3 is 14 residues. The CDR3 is CASSGEVRGSPLHF. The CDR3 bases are TGTGCCAGTAGTGGAGAGGTCAGGGGCTCACCCCTCCACTTT.

This CDR3 reads CAWNRGRGNSPLHF. CDR3 nucleotides: TGTGCCTGGAATAGGGGGCGCGGAAATTCACCCCTCCACTTT. The rearrangement uses TRBV30 and TRBJ1-6, with 7 positions matching TRBD1. The CDR3 is 14 amino acids. The ends lost 4 bases at V and 7 bases at J; junction bases unmatched: 7. Germline V gene data show CDR1 as GTSNPN and CDR2 as SVGIG (reference sequence).

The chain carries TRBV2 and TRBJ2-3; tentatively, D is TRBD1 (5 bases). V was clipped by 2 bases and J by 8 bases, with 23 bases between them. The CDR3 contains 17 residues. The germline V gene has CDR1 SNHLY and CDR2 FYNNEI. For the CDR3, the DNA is TGTGCCAGCAGTGAAACCATAGGACACTGGGCCGGTAGTACGCAGTATTTT. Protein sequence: CASSETIGHWAGSTQYF.